This TCR beta chain was captured by sequencing in a study of read filtering for tumor transcriptome and immune sequencing. Study-wide background: Among patients, 17 were male and more than 11 female, aged roughly 40 to 90 (mean approximately 62).

Only one count was recorded for this clonotype. The antigen remains undetermined. This library used approximately 370 ng RNA and molecular barcoded adaptors spanning alpha/delta and beta/gamma chains. TCRdb ran MiXCR on the reads and lists one entry per CDR3 protein. The sample has fewer than 50,000 distinct CDR3 sequences; under 15% are singletons. Per germline, CDR1 DFQATT and CDR2 SNEGSKA (reference sequence). Trimming took 5 bases from V and 4 from J; bases not matched to a gene: 12. The CDR3 contains 16 residues. Study-level findings and limits: IR-seq and RNA-seq agreed better without single-read clonotypes.

The source material was a population of CD138-negative cells sorted from bone marrow. The TCR originated in a donor at least 40 years old with multiple myeloma. This chain uses TRBV20-1 with TRBJ2-1; TRBD1 agrees at 9 bases. CDR3 in DNA: TGCAGTGCTCGGCACAGGGGGCGCGGGTCTTACAATGAGCAGTTCTTC. Translating it yields CSARHRGRGSYNEQFF.